Below, one TCR beta chain is given with its context. Its antigen is unidentified. The germline V gene has CDR1 SNHLY and CDR2 FYNNEI. J was trimmed by 7 bases and V by 0 bases; bases with no gene match: 5. CDR3 length: 14 residues. This specimen comes from a study of beta chain features in type 1 diabetes. The isolated RNA, all of it, was reverse transcribed, so expressed TCRB transcripts were what got sequenced. An average of approximately 1 million reads was obtained from stem cell-like memory T cell samples. TCRdb's copy holds only in-frame clones and misses some; the assay was immunoSEQ multiplex PCR. The sample holds around 53,000 clones, about 60% seen once. General study findings and limits: TCRB CDR3 length was moderately but significantly reduced in all four CD4+ subsets of Type 1 diabetes patients.

The chain recombines TRBV2 with TRBJ1-1, with 7 positions matching TRBD1. The receptor's source is a woman in her 30s with type 1 diabetes. The material sequenced was stem cell memory CD4+ T cells from blood. The CDR3 nucleotides are TGTGCCAGCAGTGAAGCGCGGCAGGGGGTTGAAGCTTTCTTT. Its translation: CASSEARQGVEAFF.